This T cell receptor beta chain was retrieved from a study of CD8+CD57+ T cells in acquired aplastic anemia. About the study: Sorted CD4+ and CD8+ cell DNA averaged 3.2 ug.

This clonotype was counted between two and nine times. Its cognate antigen is unknown. Investigators profiled TCR beta VDJ and CDR3 from genomic DNA template. One entry per CDR3 protein results from TCRdb running MiXCR on the reads. The table has some 290,000 distinct CDR3 sequences, 56% seen once. General study results and limits: There were around 28 CD8+ CDR3 sequences that occurred in both patients and controls. Statistical testing detected no significant gap in CD8+ Simpson's diversity between patients and controls.

The CDR3 spans 14 residues. Per germline, CDR1 KGHDR and CDR2 SFDVKD. V gave up 3 bases and J gave up 14 bases, with 16 bases separating them. The clonotype comes from a human donor with severe aplastic anemia or a healthy control (not recorded which). The V and J genes are TRBV24-1 and TRBJ1-6; possibly TRBD1 for D (5 bases). The sample taken for sequencing was sorted CD4+, CD8+, or CD8+CD57+ T cells (not recorded which) from PBMCs. The CDR3 loop is CATSDTDSMDALHF. In nucleotides, the CDR3 is TGTGCCACCAGTGATACTGACAGCATGGATGCCCTCCACTTT.